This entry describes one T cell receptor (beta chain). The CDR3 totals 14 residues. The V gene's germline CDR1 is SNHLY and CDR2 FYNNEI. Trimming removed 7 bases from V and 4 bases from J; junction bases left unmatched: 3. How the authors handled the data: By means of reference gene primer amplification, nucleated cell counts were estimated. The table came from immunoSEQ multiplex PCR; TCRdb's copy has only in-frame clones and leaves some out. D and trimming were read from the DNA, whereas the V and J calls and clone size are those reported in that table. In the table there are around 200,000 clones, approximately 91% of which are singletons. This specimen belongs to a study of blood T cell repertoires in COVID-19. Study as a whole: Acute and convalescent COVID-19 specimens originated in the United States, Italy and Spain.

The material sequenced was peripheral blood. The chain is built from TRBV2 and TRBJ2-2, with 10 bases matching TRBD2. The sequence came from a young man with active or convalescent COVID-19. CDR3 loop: CASILAGGTGELFF. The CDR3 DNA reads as TGTGCCAGCATATTAGCGGGAGGCACCGGGGAGCTGTTTTTT.